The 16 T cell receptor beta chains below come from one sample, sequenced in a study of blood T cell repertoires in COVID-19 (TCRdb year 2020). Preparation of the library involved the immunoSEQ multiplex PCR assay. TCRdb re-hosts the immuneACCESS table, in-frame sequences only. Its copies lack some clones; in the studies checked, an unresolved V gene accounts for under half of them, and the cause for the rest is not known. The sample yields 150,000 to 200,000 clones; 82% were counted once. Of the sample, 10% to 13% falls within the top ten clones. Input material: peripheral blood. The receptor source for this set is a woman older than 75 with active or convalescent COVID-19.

The CDR3 sequence is CSASGLENTEAFF. The CDR3, as DNA: TGCAGTGCTAGTGGGTTAGAGAACACTGAAGCTTTCTTT. The rearrangement links TRBV20-1 to TRBJ1-1, with D uncertain. The CDR3 is made up of 13 amino acids. Germline loops: CDR1 DFQATT, CDR2 SNEGSKA (reference sequence). The V and J ends lost 3 bases and 1 base respectively, with 9 bases between them.

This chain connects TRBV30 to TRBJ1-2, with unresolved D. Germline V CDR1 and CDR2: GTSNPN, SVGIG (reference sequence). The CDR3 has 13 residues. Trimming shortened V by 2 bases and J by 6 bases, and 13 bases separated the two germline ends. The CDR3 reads CAWSPEIRNGYTF. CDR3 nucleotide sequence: TGTGCCTGGAGTCCGGAGATAAGGAATGGCTACACCTTC.

The CDR3 loop reads CASIQGGGLNTEAFF. The CDR3 region has the DNA TGTGCCAGCATTCAGGGAGGGGGACTGAACACTGAAGCTTTCTTT. The chain links TRBV28 to TRBJ1-1; D perhaps matches TRBD1 (6 bases). This CDR3 is built from 15 residues. The germline V gene has CDR1 MDHEN and CDR2 SYDVKM. The V end lost 7 bases, the J end lost 0 bases, and 15 bases lay between the germline ends.

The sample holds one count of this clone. CDR3 in amino acids: CASSEVRGSYTF. The CDR3 DNA reads as TGTGCCAGCAGTGAAGTCCGGGGAAGCTACACCTTC. J is TRBJ1-2 and V is TRBV2, with D uncertain. Trimming stripped 1 base from V and 9 bases from J, with 9 bases between. CDR1 SNHLY and CDR2 FYNNEI come from the germline V gene. This CDR3 region has 12 residues.

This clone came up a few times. The CDR3: CASSERRSSYNSPLHF. The CDR3 nucleotides are TGCGCCAGCAGTGAGAGAAGGAGCTCCTATAATTCACCCCTCCACTTT. The rearrangement joins TRBV10-2 to TRBJ1-6; D not certain. The CDR3 contains 16 residues. V gave up 2 bases and J gave up 0 bases, with 8 bases separating them. The germline gives CDR1 WSHSY, CDR2 SAAADI.

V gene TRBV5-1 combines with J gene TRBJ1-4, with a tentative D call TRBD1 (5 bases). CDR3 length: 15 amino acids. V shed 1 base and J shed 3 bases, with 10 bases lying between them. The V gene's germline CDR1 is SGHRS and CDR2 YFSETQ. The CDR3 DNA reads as TGCGCCAGCAGCTTGAGGGGCTTAGCTAATGAAAAACTGTTTTTT. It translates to CASSLRGLANEKLFF.

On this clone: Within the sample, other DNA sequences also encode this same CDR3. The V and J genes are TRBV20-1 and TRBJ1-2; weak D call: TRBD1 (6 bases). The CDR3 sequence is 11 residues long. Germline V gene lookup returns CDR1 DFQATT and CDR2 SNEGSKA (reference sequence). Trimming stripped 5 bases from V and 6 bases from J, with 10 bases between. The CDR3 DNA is TGCAGTGCTTCCAGGGGTGATGGCTACACCTTC. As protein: CSASRGDGYTF.

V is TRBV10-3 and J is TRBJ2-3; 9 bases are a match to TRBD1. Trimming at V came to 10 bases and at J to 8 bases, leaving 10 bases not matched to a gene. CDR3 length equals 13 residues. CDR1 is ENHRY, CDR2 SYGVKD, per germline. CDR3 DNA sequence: TGTGCCACCAGGGGGACAGGGAATAGTACGCAGTATTTT. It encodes CATRGTGNSTQYF.

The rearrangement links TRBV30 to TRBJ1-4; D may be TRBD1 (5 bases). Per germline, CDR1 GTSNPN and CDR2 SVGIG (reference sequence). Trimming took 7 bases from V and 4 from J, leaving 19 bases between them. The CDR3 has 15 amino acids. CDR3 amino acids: CASRPKAGYNEKLFF. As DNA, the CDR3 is TGTGCCTCCCGCCCAAAGGCAGGGTATAATGAAAAACTGTTTTTT.

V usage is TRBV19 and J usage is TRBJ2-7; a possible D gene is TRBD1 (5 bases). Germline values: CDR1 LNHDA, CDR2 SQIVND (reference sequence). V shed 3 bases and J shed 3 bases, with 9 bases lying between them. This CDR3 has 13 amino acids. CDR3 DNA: TGTGCCAGTAGTATCAGTCAGGGCTACGAGCAGTACTTC. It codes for CASSISQGYEQYF.

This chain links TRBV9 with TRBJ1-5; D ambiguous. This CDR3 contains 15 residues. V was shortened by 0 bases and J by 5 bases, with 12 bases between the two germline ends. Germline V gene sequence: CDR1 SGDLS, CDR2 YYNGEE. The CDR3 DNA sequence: TGTGCCAGCAGCGTAGGGTACGGGTCCGATCAGCCCCAGCATTTT. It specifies CASSVGYGSDQPQHF.

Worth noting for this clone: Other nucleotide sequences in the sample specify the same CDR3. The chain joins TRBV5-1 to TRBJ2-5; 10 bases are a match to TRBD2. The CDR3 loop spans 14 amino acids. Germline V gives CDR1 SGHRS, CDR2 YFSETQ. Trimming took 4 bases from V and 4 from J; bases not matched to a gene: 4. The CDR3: CASSPLAGVETQYF. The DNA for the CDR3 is TGCGCCAGCAGCCCCCTAGCGGGAGTAGAGACCCAGTACTTC.

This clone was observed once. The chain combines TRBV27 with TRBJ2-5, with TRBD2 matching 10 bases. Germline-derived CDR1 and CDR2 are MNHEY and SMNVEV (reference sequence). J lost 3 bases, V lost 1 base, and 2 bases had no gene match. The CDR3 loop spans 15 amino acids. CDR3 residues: CASSLYLAGEETQYF. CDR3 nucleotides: TGTGCCAGCAGTTTATATCTAGCGGGAGAAGAGACCCAGTACTTC.

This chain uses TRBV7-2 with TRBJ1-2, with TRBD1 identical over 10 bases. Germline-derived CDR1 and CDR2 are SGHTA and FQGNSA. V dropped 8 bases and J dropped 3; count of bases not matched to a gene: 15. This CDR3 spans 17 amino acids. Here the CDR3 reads CASSGTGVPTPYYGYTF. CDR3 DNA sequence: TGTGCCAGCTCCGGGACAGGGGTCCCAACTCCTTACTATGGCTACACCTTC.

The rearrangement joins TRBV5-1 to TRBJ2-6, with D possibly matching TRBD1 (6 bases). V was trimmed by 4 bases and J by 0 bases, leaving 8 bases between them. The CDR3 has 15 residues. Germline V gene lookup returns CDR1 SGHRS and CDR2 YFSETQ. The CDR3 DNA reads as TGCGCCAGCAGCGGACAGTCCTCTGGGGCCAACGTCCTGACTTTC. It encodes CASSGQSSGANVLTF.

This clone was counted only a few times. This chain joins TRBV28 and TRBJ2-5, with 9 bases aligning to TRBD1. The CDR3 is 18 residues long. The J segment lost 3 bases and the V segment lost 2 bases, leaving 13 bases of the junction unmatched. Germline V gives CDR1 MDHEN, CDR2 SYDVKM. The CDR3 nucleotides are TGTGCCAGCAGTTTAGCGGGGACAGGGTTCAATTGGGAAGAGACCCAGTACTTC. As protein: CASSLAGTGFNWEETQYF.